Below, 32 T cell receptor beta chains from the same sample are listed, as sequenced in a study of CD8 T cells in Susac syndrome. Random hexamers served to reverse transcribe roughly 0.45 to 1 ug RNA. Each CDR3 protein gets one entry after TCRdb re-called the immunoSEQ multiplex PCR reads with MiXCR. The data hold around 70,000 distinct CDR3 sequences, with about 94% observed a single time. What was sequenced was CD8+ T cells from PBMCs. The receptor source for this set is a human donor with multiple sclerosis.

The chain employs TRBV20-1 and TRBJ1-5, with 8 bases lining up with TRBD1. The CDR3 sequence is 16 residues long. V shed 6 bases and J 4 bases; nucleotides not matched to a gene: 14. CDR1 and CDR2 from the germline V gene are DFQATT and SNEGSKA (reference sequence). CDR3 loop: CSAHTAGTGTNQPQHF. CDR3 DNA: TGCAGTGCACACACCGCCGGGACAGGTACGAATCAGCCCCAGCATTTT.

This chain joins TRBV20-1 and TRBJ2-2; TRBD1 is a possible D gene (6 bases). The germline V gene has CDR1 DFQATT and CDR2 SNEGSKA (reference sequence). Trimming took off 0 bases at V and 4 bases at J, with 9 bases between the two ends. This CDR3 spans 14 amino acids. This chain's CDR3 is CSARETGGTGELFF. CDR3 DNA: TGCAGTGCTAGAGAGACAGGAGGCACCGGGGAGCTGTTTTTT.

The genes are TRBV13 and TRBJ2-7; no clear D. Germline V gives CDR1 PRHDT, CDR2 FYEKMQ (reference sequence). The CDR3 is 13 residues long. V lost 3 bases and J 6 bases, leaving 12 bases between the germline ends. CDR3 protein: CASSFGPDPEQYF. CDR3 DNA sequence: TGTGCCAGCAGCTTTGGACCGGATCCCGAGCAGTACTTC. The whole variable domain, remainder taken from reference TRBV13 and TRBJ2-7, is AAGVIQSPRHLIKEKRETATLKCYPIPRHDTVYWYQQGPGQDPQFLISFYEKMQSDKGSIPDRFSAQQFSDYHSELNMSSLELGDSALYFCASSFGPDPEQYFGPGTRLTVT.

The chain uses TRBV29-1 and TRBJ2-7, with 7 bases that match TRBD2. This CDR3 region has 13 residues. The junction had 6 bases not matched to a gene; V was cut back by 7 bases and J by 0 bases. Germline CDR1 reads SQVTM; CDR2 reads ANQGSEA. The CDR3 coding sequence is TGCAGCGGGGTGGTAGCGGGCTCCTACGAGCAGTACTTC. Protein: CSGVVAGSYEQYF.

This clonotype has just one count. The chain combines TRBV29-1 with TRBJ1-1; D is perhaps TRBD1 (5 bases). Germline CDR1 and CDR2: SQVTM and ANQGSEA. This CDR3 has 13 residues. The V end was cut by 7 bases, the J end by 5 bases, with 17 bases between. The CDR3 spells CSAGDGGLTEAFF. DNA of the CDR3: TGCAGCGCCGGAGATGGGGGGTTAACTGAAGCTTTCTTT.

V gene TRBV12-3 or TRBV12-4 combines with J gene TRBJ2-7; TRBD2 is a possible D gene (6 bases). The V and J ends lost 6 bases and 3 bases respectively, with 9 bases between them. There are 12 residues in the CDR3. CDR3 residues: CASSRESYEQYF. The CDR3 DNA sequence: TGTGCCAGCAGCCGGGAGAGCTACGAGCAGTACTTC.

The chain joins TRBV15 to TRBJ2-7, with TRBD2 as a possible D gene (5 bases). The CDR3 spans 12 residues. From germline, CDR1 is LNHNV and CDR2 YYDKDF (reference sequence). The ends were cut back, 5 bases at V and 5 bases at J, with 10 bases in the middle. CDR3 residues: CATSDYGHEQYF. In nucleotides, the CDR3 is TGTGCCACCAGCGACTACGGCCACGAGCAGTACTTC. Variable domain in full (rest from reference TRBV15 and TRBJ2-7): DAMVIQNPRYQVTQFGKPVTLSCSQTLNHNVMYWYQQKSSQAPKLLFHYYDKDFNNEADTPDNFQSRRPNTSFCFLDIRSPGLGDTAMYLCATSDYGHEQYFGPGTRLTVT.

The CDR3 here is CASSVTVNTEAFF. CDR3 coding DNA: TGTGCCAGCAGTGTAACGGTGAACACTGAAGCTTTCTTT. The rearrangement joins TRBV27 to TRBJ1-1; D not resolved. The CDR3 is made up of 13 amino acids. CDR1 is MNHEY, CDR2 SMNVEV, per germline (reference sequence). Trimming left V 5 bases short and J 0 bases short, with 7 bases between.

This clonotype was detected a few times. The V call is TRBV6-5, the J call TRBJ2-1; D gene unclear. The V end was cut by 0 bases, the J end by 6 bases, with 3 bases between. Germline CDR1 reads MNHEY; CDR2 reads SVGAGI. CDR3 length: 12 amino acids. The CDR3 reads CASSYSGNEQFF. DNA of the CDR3: TGTGCCAGCAGTTACTCGGGCAATGAGCAGTTCTTC.

The table lists this clonotype with a count of one. V and J are TRBV9 and TRBJ2-5, with D perhaps given as TRBD1 or TRBD2 (7 bases each). V was cut by 2 bases and J by 5 bases, with 16 bases left in between. The CDR3 is 15 amino acids. Germline-derived CDR1 and CDR2 are SGDLS and YYNGEE. The CDR3 here is CASSVHRGGFETQYF. CDR3 in DNA: TGTGCCAGCAGCGTTCACAGGGGAGGGTTTGAGACCCAGTACTTC.

J is TRBJ1-5 and V is TRBV27; D not resolved. V was cut by 5 bases and J by 1 base, with 9 bases left in between. This CDR3 contains 14 residues. CDR1 MNHEY and CDR2 SMNVEV come from the germline V gene (reference sequence). For the CDR3, the DNA is TGTGCCAGCAGTCTACAGTGGAGCAATCAGCCCCAGCATTTT. This gives the protein CASSLQWSNQPQHF.

The chain uses TRBV24-1 and TRBJ1-3; D perhaps matches TRBD1 (5 bases). Germline CDR1 KGHDR, CDR2 SFDVKD. There are 14 residues in the CDR3. V was cut by 5 bases and J by 2 bases, with 9 bases left in between. The CDR3 loop is CATSAEGTGNTIYF. DNA of the CDR3: TGTGCCACCAGTGCGGAGGGGACTGGAAACACCATATATTTT.

The chain joins TRBV3-1 to TRBJ2-6; D remains unclear. V was trimmed by 1 base and J by 8 bases, leaving 12 bases between them. The CDR3 runs to 15 residues. Looked up from germline, CDR1 is LGHDT and CDR2 is YNNKEL (reference sequence). CDR3 sequence (DNA): TGTGCCAGCAGCCAAGTGGGCACAATGACCAACGTCCTGACTTTC. As protein: CASSQVGTMTNVLTF.

The CDR3 DNA follows: TGTGCCAGCAGTTACTCGCCTAGCGGGAGGGTGGAGACCCAGTACTTC. This translates into CASSYSPSGRVETQYF. V usage is TRBV6-5 and J usage is TRBJ2-5; TRBD2 matches at 12 bases. Trimming at V came to 0 bases and at J to 5 bases, leaving 4 bases not matched to a gene. The germline gives CDR1 MNHEY, CDR2 SVGAGI. This CDR3 contains 16 residues.

The chain carries TRBV30 and TRBJ1-2, with D maybe TRBD1 (5 bases). Trimming took 0 bases from V and 6 from J, leaving 11 bases between them. The CDR3 has 13 amino acids. Germline V lookup: CDR1 GTSNPN, CDR2 SVGIG (reference sequence). DNA of the CDR3: TGTGCCTGGAGTGTGGGGCAGGGTGATGGCTACACCTTC. This translates into CAWSVGQGDGYTF. Using reference TRBV30 and TRBJ1-2 for the parts outside the CDR3, the full variable domain is SQTIHQWPATLVQPVGSPLSLECTVEGTSNPNLYWYRQAAGRGLQLLFYSVGIGQISSEVPQNLSASRPQDRQFILSSKKLLLSDSGFYLCAWSVGQGDGYTFGSGTRLTVV.

The rearrangement links TRBV7-9 to TRBJ2-1; maybe TRBD2 (6 bases). V dropped 10 bases and J dropped 6 bases, with 19 bases sitting between them. CDR3 length equals 14 residues. Germline-derived CDR1 and CDR2 are SEHNR and FQNEAQ (reference sequence). The CDR3 bases are TGTGCCATGAGCGCATCCGGGAGTCCCAATGAGCAGTTCTTC. It is translated as CAMSASGSPNEQFF.

The J gene is TRBJ2-1, the V gene TRBV6-5, with no clear D. Trimming pared 2 bases from V and 7 bases from J, leaving 3 bases between. The CDR3 spans 11 residues. The germline V gene encodes CDR1 MNHEY and CDR2 SVGAGI. DNA of the CDR3: TGTGCCAGCAGTTACGGGAATGAGCAGTTCTTC. It yields the protein CASSYGNEQFF.

V and J are TRBV3-1 and TRBJ2-7; 7 bases align to TRBD2. Trimming took 0 bases from V and 5 from J; bases not matched to a gene: 10. This CDR3 is 16 amino acids long. Germline V gives CDR1 LGHDT, CDR2 YNNKEL (reference sequence). In nucleotides, the CDR3 is TGTGCCAGCAGCCAAGAATTTCCAGCGGGAATAAACGAGCAGTACTTC. Its protein is CASSQEFPAGINEQYF.

The V and J genes are TRBV10-3 and TRBJ2-5; 10 bases align to TRBD1. The CDR3 sequence is 17 residues long. Germline CDR1 and CDR2: ENHRY and SYGVKD. Trimming at V came to 3 bases and at J to 2 bases, leaving 9 bases not matched to a gene. The CDR3 here is CAISELEDRGLQETQYF. The DNA of the CDR3 is TGTGCCATCAGTGAATTGGAGGACAGGGGGTTACAAGAGACCCAGTACTTC.

The chain uses TRBV11-2 and TRBJ2-3; 7 bases line up with TRBD1. CDR1 is SGHAT and CDR2 is FQNNGV in the germline V gene. J gave up 4 bases and V 5 bases, and 3 bases lay outside the gene matches. The CDR3 is made up of 13 amino acids. CDR3 DNA sequence: TGTGCCAGCAGCCGGACAGGAGCAGATACGCAGTATTTT. Protein sequence: CASSRTGADTQYF.

This clonotype was seen once. The J gene is TRBJ2-7, the V gene TRBV30; D is tentatively TRBD1 or TRBD2 (7 bases each). The germline V and J ends were trimmed by 1 base and 3 bases, with 10 bases remaining between them. This CDR3 has 13 residues. CDR1 is GTSNPN, CDR2 SVGIG, per germline (reference sequence). The CDR3 spells CAWSGRGGYEQYF. For the CDR3, the DNA is TGTGCCTGGAGTGGCAGGGGGGGCTACGAGCAGTACTTC.

V gene TRBV13 combines with J gene TRBJ1-2; D ambiguous. The V and J ends lost 5 bases and 2 bases respectively, with 9 bases between them. Germline V gives CDR1 PRHDT, CDR2 FYEKMQ (reference sequence). The CDR3 runs 13 residues. The CDR3 DNA reads TGTGCCAGCAGCCTCGAGGGAAACTATGGCTACACCTTC. This codes for CASSLEGNYGYTF.

This chain links TRBV9 with TRBJ1-5, with D possibly TRBD1 on 5 matching bases. Trimming left V 3 bases short and J 3 bases short, with 10 bases between. The CDR3 runs 14 residues. Germline CDR1 is SGDLS and CDR2 is YYNGEE. CDR3 nucleotides: TGTGCCAGCAGCGGAGGACAAAACAATCAGCCCCAGCATTTT. Encoded protein: CASSGGQNNQPQHF.

J is TRBJ2-1 and V is TRBV19, with a tentative D call TRBD2 (5 bases). Looked up from germline, CDR1 is LNHDA and CDR2 is SQIVND (reference sequence). V was trimmed by 3 bases and J by 6 bases, leaving 12 bases between them. There are 14 residues in the CDR3. The DNA for the CDR3 is TGTGCCAGTAGTATTGGAGGACTTGGCAATGAGCAGTTCTTC. It specifies CASSIGGLGNEQFF.

J is TRBJ2-3 and V is TRBV28, with 9 bases that match TRBD1. This CDR3 spans 15 amino acids. The V segment lost 3 bases and the J segment 3 bases; nucleotides outside the gene matches: 4. CDR1 is MDHEN and CDR2 is SYDVKM in the germline V gene. CDR3 sequence reads: CASSFGTGRTDTQYF. The CDR3 DNA is TGTGCCAGCAGTTTTGGGACAGGGCGAACAGATACGCAGTATTTT.

The sample holds one count of this clonotype. CDR3 DNA sequence: TGTGCCAGCAGTTCGACTAGCGGGAAAGGGGGAGGTGAGCAGTTCTTC. Its translation: CASSSTSGKGGGEQFF. The chain joins TRBV6-4 to TRBJ2-1; 11 bases are a match to TRBD2. Germline assignment: CDR1 MRHNA and CDR2 SNTAGT. With V trimmed by 5 bases and J by 9 bases, 12 bases remained unmatched. This CDR3 comprises 16 residues.

CDR3 nucleotide sequence: TGTGCCACCAGCGGACAAAGCACAGATACGCAGTATTTT. Residues: CATSGQSTDTQYF. The chain employs TRBV24-1 and TRBJ2-3; D is possibly TRBD1 (5 bases). Germline V gene lookup returns CDR1 KGHDR and CDR2 SFDVKD. CDR3 size: 13 residues. Trimming removed 7 bases at V and 0 bases at J, with 7 bases between.

In DNA form, the CDR3 reads TGTGCCAGCAGCCTGAAGGACAGGGTACATACGCAGTATTTT. This codes for CASSLKDRVHTQYF. This chain joins TRBV13 and TRBJ2-3; 8 bases agree with TRBD1. V shed 5 bases and J 7 bases; nucleotides not matched to a gene: 8. The CDR3 extends over 14 amino acids. Per the germline V gene, CDR1 is PRHDT and CDR2 is FYEKMQ (reference sequence).

The chain uses TRBV30 and TRBJ2-3; D is ambiguous. V was pared by 0 bases and J by 4 bases, with 11 bases between. CDR1 is GTSNPN, CDR2 SVGIG, per germline (reference sequence). The CDR3 sequence is 14 residues long. CDR3 DNA: TGTGCCTGGAGTGTAACCAGCTTACCAGATACGCAGTATTTT. This gives the protein CAWSVTSLPDTQYF.

The rearrangement links TRBV29-1 to TRBJ2-2, with TRBD1 matching 9 bases. The CDR3 extends over 15 amino acids. After removal of 5 bases from V and 4 bases from J, the junction contained 8 bases not matched to a gene. CDR1 is SQVTM and CDR2 is ANQGSEA in the germline V gene. The CDR3 DNA follows: TGCAGCGTTCGCTCCGGGACAGGGTTCACCGGGGAGCTGTTTTTT. It translates to CSVRSGTGFTGELFF.

The chain joins TRBV2 to TRBJ2-2; the D gene is possibly TRBD1 (6 bases). CDR3 length equals 15 residues. In germline, CDR1 is SNHLY, CDR2 FYNNEI. V lost 3 bases and J 4 bases, leaving 12 bases between the germline ends. This CDR3 is CASSEPGQVTGELFF. CDR3 DNA sequence: TGTGCCAGCAGTGAGCCGGGACAAGTCACCGGGGAGCTGTTTTTT.

The rearrangement uses TRBV6-5 and TRBJ1-1; possible D gene TRBD1, 5 bases. CDR1 MNHEY and CDR2 SVGAGI come from the germline V gene. This CDR3 is 16 amino acids long. The germline V and J ends were trimmed by 0 bases and 0 bases, with 11 bases remaining between them. CDR3 bases: TGTGCCAGCAGTTACTCCTTGGGACGTATGAACACTGAAGCTTTCTTT. Its protein is CASSYSLGRMNTEAFF.